One and the same sample provided the 7 T cell receptor beta chains below, sequenced in a study of T-cell reconstitution after alpha-beta-depleted transplantation in children. TCRbeta library preparation incorporated unique molecular identifiers. TCRdb ran MiXCR on the PCR reads and lists one entry per CDR3 protein. The sample has 250,000 to 300,000 distinct CDR3 sequences; about 10% are singletons. The sample here was PBMCs from the stem cell graft donor, taken from the stem cell graft. All receptors derive from a human donor who donated a stem cell graft to a child with SCID.

The CDR3 sequence is CASSPPGTGNTEAFF. CDR3 coding DNA: TGTGCCAGCTCACCCCCCGGGACAGGGAACACTGAAGCTTTCTTT. This chain joins TRBV18 and TRBJ1-1; 8 bases are shared with TRBD1. V trimming: 3 bases; J trimming: 1 base; junction bases outside the gene matches: 4. The CDR3 is 15 amino acids. Germline V gene sequence: CDR1 KGHSH, CDR2 LQKENI. The complete variable domain, with remaining parts taken from reference TRBV18 and TRBJ1-1, reads NAGVMQNPRHLVRRRGQEARLRCSPMKGHSHVYWYRQLPEEGLKFMVYLQKENIIDESGMPKERFSAEFPKEGPSILRIQQVVRGDSAAYFCASSPPGTGNTEAFFGQGTRLTVV.

The chain links TRBV10-3 to TRBJ2-1; D tentatively fits TRBD1 or TRBD2 (5 bases each). Deletions cut 6 bases from V and 6 bases from J, with 24 bases between. CDR1 is ENHRY, CDR2 SYGVKD, per germline. This CDR3 spans 17 amino acids. In DNA, the CDR3 is TGTGCCATCAGCTTTGGGCTCGGGGCCGCGGCGGGCAATGAGCAGTTCTTC. Translation gives CAISFGLGAAAGNEQFF.

This clonotype was seen only a few times. The DNA for the CDR3 is TGTGCCAGCAGCATCTTAAGACAGGCCTACGAGCAGTACTTC. Amino acid sequence: CASSILRQAYEQYF. The rearrangement joins TRBV7-8 to TRBJ2-7; D is perhaps TRBD1 (6 bases). V lost 5 bases to trimming and J lost 2 bases, with 13 bases between them. The CDR3 loop spans 14 amino acids. Germline values: CDR1 SGHVS, CDR2 FQNEAQ.

This clonotype was seen a handful of times. This chain uses TRBV5-6 with TRBJ2-1; 9 bases are a match to TRBD1. The CDR3 length is 14 residues. Germline V lookup: CDR1 SGHDT, CDR2 YYEEEE. Trimming cost V 3 bases and J 5 bases; bases outside gene matches: 3. Here the CDR3 reads CASSWTGVHNEQFF. The CDR3 DNA follows: TGTGCCAGCAGCTGGACAGGGGTTCACAATGAGCAGTTCTTC.

This clonotype occurred many times. The V and J genes are TRBV3-1 and TRBJ2-1; 7 bases align to TRBD1. V shed 6 bases, J shed 6 bases, and the junction held 17 bases outside the gene matches. This CDR3 is 17 amino acids long. From germline, CDR1 is LGHDT and CDR2 YNNKEL (reference sequence). In nucleotides, the CDR3 is TGTGCCAGCAGTTCAAGGGGGCCGTTTGGGGTTGGCAATGAGCAGTTCTTC. This encodes CASSSRGPFGVGNEQFF.

A few counts support this clonotype. The junction and the germline gene differ at one end; a read error may be behind it. The V gene is TRBV7-9, the J gene TRBJ2-7; D gene uncertain. The CDR3 runs to 15 residues. The germline V gene has CDR1 SEHNR and CDR2 FQNEAQ (reference sequence). The CDR3 region has the DNA TGTGCTAGCAGCTTAGTCGTCACGGGTAACGACGAGCAGTACTTC. Its protein is CASSLVVTGNDEQYF.

The table lists this clonotype with a few counts. The V gene is TRBV5-6, the J gene TRBJ1-1; 7 nucleotides agree with TRBD1. The ends lost 5 bases at V and 4 bases at J; junction bases unmatched: 8. This CDR3 comprises 14 residues. The germline V gene encodes CDR1 SGHDT and CDR2 YYEEEE. The CDR3 nucleotides are TGTGCCAGCAGGACCAGGGGGACGGGCACTGAAGCTTTCTTT. It encodes CASRTRGTGTEAFF.